The 23 T cell receptor beta chains listed next were all sequenced from one sample in a study of T cells in Graves' hyperthyroidism and ophthalmopathy (dated by TCRdb to between 2017 and 2020). Libraries were prepared through multiplex PCR. These reads were obtained on an Illumina HiSeq 2000. TCR beta CDR3 regions were amplified from RNA transcripts. The first round of RT-PCR for the TCR CDR3 was performed with the HTBI primer set and the Qiagen OneStep RT-PCR kit. Through fastp at Q25 and MiXCR, TCRdb rebuilt clones from the public reads, retaining in-frame beta chains. Rows with one shared CDR3 protein collapse into an entry with the most common genes and DNA. The sample table holds under 350,000 distinct CDR3 sequences, of which about a sixth were seen once. The ten largest account for about 50% of the sample. The sample consisted of blood. Receptor source: a woman aged 55-75 years with Graves' ophthalmopathy.

This rearrangement joins TRBV5-1 to TRBJ2-3; 13 bases align to TRBD2. The V gene end was trimmed by 7 bases and the J gene end by 2 bases; junction bases not matched to a gene: 1. This CDR3 comprises 14 residues. Germline V gene data show CDR1 as SGHRS and CDR2 as YFSETQ. Written as DNA, the CDR3 is TGCGCCAGCGGGACTAGCGGGGCCACAGATACGCAGTATTTT. Its protein is CASGTSGATDTQYF.

The V call is TRBV25-1, the J call TRBJ2-5; D call uncertain. This CDR3 has 14 residues. The V end lost 3 bases, the J end lost 2 bases, and 10 bases lay between the germline ends. In germline, CDR1 is MGHDK, CDR2 SYGVNS. The CDR3 sequence is CASSDPWEQETQYF. The CDR3 DNA reads TGTGCCAGCAGTGATCCGTGGGAACAAGAGACCCAGTACTTC.

This clonotype was seen many times. V usage is TRBV5-1 and J usage is TRBJ1-1; D gene unclear. This CDR3 is 14 amino acids long. Germline-derived CDR1 and CDR2 are SGHRS and YFSETQ. The V end was cut by 0 bases, the J end by 10 bases, with 16 bases between. The CDR3 sequence: CASSLDSTPRRAFF. The CDR3 DNA reads as TGCGCCAGCAGCTTGGATTCGACCCCCCGTAGAGCTTTCTTT.

This clonotype was observed many times. The chain joins TRBV6-1 to TRBJ2-5; D tentatively fits TRBD1 or TRBD2 (5 bases each). Trimming left V 1 base short and J 5 bases short, with 26 bases between. The CDR3 is made up of 19 amino acids. Germline CDR1 and CDR2: MNHNS and SASEGT. The DNA of the CDR3 is TGTGCCAGCAGTGAAGTTACGGGTGGGCAGGGAGCACGGTGGGAGACCCAGTACTTC. It codes for CASSEVTGGQGARWETQYF.

This clonotype was counted ten times or more. The V and J genes are TRBV6-2 or TRBV6-3 and TRBJ1-1; D possibly corresponds to TRBD1 (6 bases). Germline V gene lookup returns CDR1 MNHEY and CDR2 SVGEGT. The V and J ends lost 2 bases and 5 bases respectively, with 15 bases between them. The CDR3 consists of 15 residues. CDR3 in DNA: TGTGCCAGCAGTTACCTCGGCAGGGGAGAGACTGAAGCTTTCTTT. The encoded protein is CASSYLGRGETEAFF.

A remark on this clonotype: With a much larger clone just one base away, this may be a read error. V usage is TRBV27 and J usage is TRBJ2-3; 9 bases fit TRBD2. The CDR3 runs to 16 residues. CDR1 and CDR2 (germline): MNHEY, SMNVEV (reference sequence). CDR3 loop: CAGSLGSGGGTDTQYF. In DNA form, the CDR3 reads TGTGCCGGCAGTTTAGGTAGCGGGGGAGGTACAGATACGCAGTATTTT.

This clonotype has at least ten counts. This rearrangement joins TRBV28 to TRBJ2-5; D tentatively fits TRBD1 or TRBD2 (5 bases each). V dropped 6 bases and J dropped 5 bases, with 16 bases sitting between them. The germline V gene has CDR1 MDHEN and CDR2 SYDVKM. This CDR3 comprises 14 residues. Written as DNA, the CDR3 is TGTGCCAGCAGGCCGGGCCCGGGGCGGGAGACCCAGTACTTC. It specifies CASRPGPGRETQYF.

V usage is TRBV12-3 or TRBV12-4 and J usage is TRBJ2-1, with a tentative D call TRBD2 (5 bases). V was trimmed by 6 bases and J by 2 bases, leaving 8 bases between them. This CDR3 comprises 13 residues. CDR3 loop: CASRPGTYNEQFF. As DNA, the CDR3 is TGTGCCAGCAGACCGGGAACCTACAATGAGCAGTTCTTC.

Points on this clonotype: This may stem from a read error, because a much larger clone lies one nucleotide away. This chain connects TRBV7-8 to TRBJ2-1; TRBD1 matches 7 bases. Germline loops: CDR1 SGHVS, CDR2 FQNEAQ. The length of the CDR3 is 16 residues. CDR3 bases: TGTGCCAGCAGCTTAGGGCGCAGGGGGACCTACGATGAGCAGTTCTTC. Encoded protein: CASSLGRRGTYDEQFF.

This clonotype was seen many times. The CDR3 is CASSGLAGVGDTQYF. The CDR3 nucleotides are TGTGCCAGCAGTGGACTAGCGGGAGTGGGAGATACGCAGTATTTT. The chain combines TRBV2 with TRBJ2-3; 12 nucleotides align to TRBD2. V lost 4 bases to trimming and J lost 5 bases; unmatched junction nucleotides: 4. The germline CDR1 and CDR2 sequences are SNHLY and FYNNEI. The CDR3 contains 15 residues.

The CDR3 loop reads CASTPGAAPSNLGQFF. CDR3 nucleotide sequence: TGTGCCAGCACCCCAGGGGCAGCCCCATCCAATTTGGGGCAGTTCTTC. The J gene is TRBJ2-1, the V gene TRBV28; weak D call: TRBD1 (6 bases). CDR1 and CDR2 from the germline V gene are MDHEN and SYDVKM. CDR3 length: 16 amino acids. V was pared by 7 bases and J by 12 bases, with 28 bases between.

This clonotype was found a few times. This chain links TRBV12-3 or TRBV12-4 with TRBJ1-5; tentative D call: TRBD1 (5 bases). Trimming pared 4 bases from V and 7 bases from J, leaving 14 bases between. This CDR3 is 14 amino acids long. The CDR3: CASSYPGGAQPQHF. CDR3 nucleotide sequence: TGTGCCAGCAGTTATCCTGGTGGGGCCCAGCCCCAGCATTTT.

The sample holds many counts of this clonotype. The CDR3 spells CASSYPTSGMEGDTQYF. The DNA of the CDR3 is TGTGCCAGCAGCTACCCGACTAGCGGGATGGAGGGGGATACGCAGTATTTT. The V call is TRBV11-3, the J call TRBJ2-3; 11 positions match TRBD2. Per the germline V gene, CDR1 is SGHNT and CDR2 is YENEEA. The V gene end was trimmed by 4 bases and the J gene end by 6 bases; junction bases not matched to a gene: 12. The CDR3 totals 17 residues.

This clonotype showed up just a few times. CDR3 sequence reads: CATKAWGGLGGYTF. The CDR3 bases are TGTGCCACTAAAGCTTGGGGGGGGCTGGGCGGCTACACCTTC. V usage is TRBV7-2 and J usage is TRBJ1-2; D may be TRBD1 (6 bases). The germline gives CDR1 SGHTA, CDR2 FQGNSA. Trimming cost V 10 bases and J 8 bases, with 23 bases left between them. The length of the CDR3 is 14 residues. The entire variable domain, with the rest obtained from reference TRBV7-2 and TRBJ1-2, is as follows: GAGVSQSPSNKVTEKGKDVELRCDPISGHTALYWYRQSLGQGLEFLIYFQGNSAPDKSGLPSDRFSAERTGGSVSTLTIQRTQQEDSAVYLCATKAWGGLGGYTFGSGTRLTVV.

The chain joins TRBV11-2 to TRBJ2-7; D gene ambiguous. This CDR3 is 12 amino acids long. The V and J ends lost 6 bases and 7 bases respectively, with 13 bases between them. Germline V lookup: CDR1 SGHAT, CDR2 FQNNGV. The CDR3 protein is CASRDLAWEQYF. CDR3 DNA sequence: TGTGCCAGCAGGGATCTGGCGTGGGAGCAGTACTTC.

Many counts were recorded for this clonotype. J is TRBJ1-2 and V is TRBV7-2; D not resolved. With 3 bases removed from V and 8 bases from J, the gap between germline ends came to 10 bases. CDR3 length: 12 residues. Germline CDR1 is SGHTA and CDR2 is FQGNSA. The CDR3 here is CASSFRDLGYTF. Written as DNA, the CDR3 is TGTGCCAGCAGCTTCCGGGATTTGGGCTACACCTTC.

This clonotype was seen ten or more times. The V call is TRBV18, the J call TRBJ2-3; 8 bases are a match to TRBD1. The CDR3 runs to 15 residues. From germline, CDR1 is KGHSH and CDR2 LQKENI. V dropped 4 bases and J dropped 6; count of bases not matched to a gene: 9. In nucleotides, the CDR3 is TGTGCCAGCTCACAAATGAAGACAGGGGCCGATACGCAGTATTTT. It is translated as CASSQMKTGADTQYF.

This clonotype was counted at least ten times. The rearrangement links TRBV29-1 to TRBJ1-2; a weak D match, TRBD1 (6 bases). Trimming stripped 6 bases from V and 5 bases from J, with 16 bases between. This CDR3 has 13 amino acids. Germline V gene sequence: CDR1 SQVTM, CDR2 ANQGSEA. The CDR3 here is CSVEQGFEYGYTF. CDR3 bases: TGCAGCGTGGAACAGGGATTTGAGTATGGCTACACCTTC.

This clonotype was seen only a few times. The chain has TRBV9 and TRBJ1-5, with TRBD1 matching 7 bases. The V segment lost 1 base and the J segment 4 bases; nucleotides outside the gene matches: 5. This CDR3 spans 15 amino acids. In germline, CDR1 is SGDLS, CDR2 YYNGEE. CDR3 nucleotides: TGTGCCAGCAGCGTAACGGGGACAGCAAATCAGCCCCAGCATTTT. The encoded protein is CASSVTGTANQPQHF.

This clonotype was seen at least ten times. The chain links TRBV7-6 to TRBJ2-7; 7 bases align to TRBD2. This CDR3 is 13 amino acids long. From germline, CDR1 is SGHVS and CDR2 FNYEAQ. The J segment lost 3 bases and the V segment lost 5 bases, leaving 4 bases of the junction unmatched. The DNA of the CDR3 is TGTGCCAGCAGCCCGAGGGAGGGCTACGAGCAGTACTTC. This encodes CASSPREGYEQYF.

Only a few counts were recorded for this clonotype. This chain joins TRBV10-3 and TRBJ1-1; maybe TRBD1 (6 bases). Germline lookup yields CDR1 ENHRY and CDR2 SYGVKD. V lost 2 bases to trimming and J lost 5 bases, with 12 bases between them. The length of the CDR3 is 14 residues. The CDR3 sequence is CAISETGSKTEAFF. CDR3 nucleotide sequence: TGTGCCATCAGTGAGACAGGGAGTAAGACTGAAGCTTTCTTT.

This clonotype was seen many times. V usage is TRBV6-1 and J usage is TRBJ2-7; a possible D gene is TRBD2 (6 bases). Trimming took off 6 bases at V and 2 bases at J, with 14 bases between the two ends. The CDR3 sequence is 14 residues long. The germline V gene encodes CDR1 MNHNS and CDR2 SASEGT. This CDR3 reads CASRNQGGPYEQYF. Here the CDR3 DNA reads TGTGCCAGCAGGAATCAGGGAGGCCCCTACGAGCAGTACTTC.

The gene calls are TRBV7-8 and TRBJ1-2; 9 positions agree with TRBD1. Germline-derived CDR1 and CDR2 are SGHVS and FQNEAQ. The CDR3 has 16 amino acids. Trimming cost V 1 base and J 4 bases; bases outside gene matches: 7. CDR3 loop: CASSLVPGQGAYGYTF. CDR3 coding DNA: TGTGCCAGCAGCTTAGTCCCGGGACAGGGCGCCTATGGCTACACCTTC.